These 22 T cell receptor beta chains originate from one sample sequenced in a study of cytomegalovirus exposure and HLA in healthy donors. Both 60 Vbeta primers and 13 Jbeta primers went into the PCR. Some clones are missing from TCRdb's copy, which holds only in-frame ones; the method was immunoSEQ multiplex PCR. The top ten hold around 4.7% of the sample, which has about 150,000 clones, roughly 68% seen once. Sequenced: PBMCs. Receptors originate from a man aged 55 to 70 in good health and CMV-seronegative.

This sequence joins TRBV11-2 and TRBJ1-2; 9 bases agree with TRBD1. In germline, CDR1 is SGHAT, CDR2 FQNNGV. V shed 5 bases and J 0 bases; nucleotides not matched to a gene: 4. The CDR3 loop spans 15 amino acids. This CDR3 reads CASSTRQGANYGYTF. CDR3 nucleotides: TGTGCCAGCAGCACCAGACAGGGGGCTAACTATGGCTACACCTTC.

For the CDR3, the DNA is TGTGCCTGGAGTGTACAGGGTCCCGAGCCCCAGCATTTT. Translation gives CAWSVQGPEPQHF. V is TRBV30 and J is TRBJ1-5, with D maybe TRBD1 (6 bases). Germline-derived CDR1 and CDR2 are GTSNPN and SVGIG (reference sequence). The CDR3 is made up of 13 amino acids. V lost 0 bases to trimming and J lost 8 bases, with 11 bases between them.

The chain is built from TRBV27 and TRBJ2-7; D possibly corresponds to TRBD2 (6 bases). Germline V gene data show CDR1 as MNHEY and CDR2 as SMNVEV (reference sequence). The CDR3 is 14 residues long. Trimming shortened V by 4 bases and J by 0 bases, and 10 bases separated the two germline ends. The CDR3 sequence: CASSSRRDSYEQYF. CDR3 in DNA: TGTGCCAGCAGTTCCAGGAGGGACTCCTACGAGCAGTACTTC.

The V call is TRBV6-1, the J call TRBJ1-5, with 10 bases lining up with TRBD1. This CDR3 has 17 residues. CDR1 is MNHNS, CDR2 SASEGT, per germline. J was trimmed by 2 bases and V by 3 bases; bases with no gene match: 7. CDR3 sequence: CASSDATGGPGNQPQHF. The DNA of the CDR3 is TGTGCCAGCAGTGATGCGACAGGGGGCCCTGGCAATCAGCCCCAGCATTTT.

This clone was found a few times. V gene TRBV5-1 combines with J gene TRBJ1-1; TRBD1 is a possible D gene (5 bases). The CDR3 is 15 amino acids. The ends were cut back, 0 bases at V and 2 bases at J, with 11 bases in the middle. The germline gives CDR1 SGHRS, CDR2 YFSETQ. CDR3 coding DNA: TGCGCCAGCAGCTTGGATATAGGGGTTAACACTGAAGCTTTCTTT. Its translation is CASSLDIGVNTEAFF.

This clone was counted only a few times. The V gene is TRBV6-5, the J gene TRBJ2-7, with D perhaps matching TRBD2 (7 bases). The germline V gene encodes CDR1 MNHEY and CDR2 SVGAGI. Trimming took 0 bases from V and 2 from J, leaving 11 bases between them. The CDR3 sequence is 15 residues long. The CDR3 region is CASSYSGGPAYEQYF. DNA of the CDR3: TGTGCCAGCAGTTACTCGGGGGGGCCAGCCTACGAGCAGTACTTC.

The rearrangement joins TRBV10-3 to TRBJ2-7; tentative D call: TRBD2 (6 bases). V was pared by 11 bases and J by 0 bases, with 14 bases between. Germline CDR1 reads ENHRY; CDR2 reads SYGVKD. The CDR3 is 13 residues long. CDR3 DNA: TGTGCCGCTAGGGCCGGGGGCTCCTACGAGCAGTACTTC. It codes for CAARAGGSYEQYF.

This clone was seen a single time. The V gene is TRBV5-1, the J gene TRBJ2-7; perhaps TRBD1 as D (8 bases). This CDR3 region has 13 residues. Trimming took off 6 bases at V and 2 bases at J, with 12 bases between the two ends. Germline values: CDR1 SGHRS, CDR2 YFSETQ. For the CDR3, the DNA is TGCGCCAGCACTACAGGGGGGGCCTACGAGCAGTACTTC. Amino acid sequence: CASTTGGAYEQYF.

J is TRBJ1-2 and V is TRBV5-1, with D tentatively TRBD1 (6 bases). Germline V gene lookup returns CDR1 SGHRS and CDR2 YFSETQ. V gave up 4 bases and J gave up 4 bases, with 14 bases separating them. There are 14 residues in the CDR3. The DNA for the CDR3 is TGCGCCAGCAGCACAGAACAGGGAGTCTATGGCTACACCTTC. This encodes CASSTEQGVYGYTF. Together with reference TRBV5-1 and TRBJ1-2, the CDR3 gives the full variable domain: KAGVTQTPRYLIKTRGQQVTLSCSPISGHRSVSWYQQTPGQGLQFLFEYFSETQRNKGNFPGRFSGRQFSNSRSEMNVSTLELGDSALYLCASSTEQGVYGYTFGSGTRLTVV.

V is TRBV4-1 and J is TRBJ1-5; D unresolved. CDR3 length: 13 amino acids. The germline V gene has CDR1 MGHRA and CDR2 YSYEKL. Trimming took 0 bases from V and 7 from J, leaving 7 bases between them. The chain's CDR3 is CASSQETGQPQHF. The CDR3 bases are TGCGCCAGCAGCCAAGAGACGGGACAGCCCCAGCATTTT.

The rearrangement links TRBV28 to TRBJ1-2, with TRBD1 matching 7 bases. The V and J ends lost 5 bases and 2 bases, in that order; junction bases with no gene match: 8. Germline V lookup: CDR1 MDHEN, CDR2 SYDVKM. CDR3 length: 15 amino acids. CDR3 bases: TGTGCCAGCAGTACTCGACAGGGAGCGAACTATGGCTACACCTTC. This encodes CASSTRQGANYGYTF.

This clone has only one observation. The V call is TRBV11-2, the J call TRBJ2-2, with D hard to call. There are 15 residues in the CDR3. Germline CDR1 and CDR2: SGHAT and FQNNGV. V was pared by 0 bases and J by 5 bases, with 10 bases between. The CDR3 reads CASSLEASGTGELFF. The CDR3, as DNA: TGTGCCAGCAGCTTAGAAGCGTCTGGGACCGGGGAGCTGTTTTTT. The whole variable domain, remainder taken from reference TRBV11-2 and TRBJ2-2, is EAGVAQSPRYKIIEKRQSVAFWCNPISGHATLYWYQQILGQGPKLLIQFQNNGVVDDSQLPKDRFSAERLKGVDSTLKIQPAKLEDSAVYLCASSLEASGTGELFFGEGSRLTVL.

This clone was picked up a small number of times. The rearrangement uses TRBV7-9 and TRBJ2-7, with a possible D match to TRBD2 (6 bases). The CDR3 runs 11 residues. V dropped 8 bases and J dropped 7 bases, with 12 bases sitting between them. CDR1 and CDR2 (germline): SEHNR, FQNEAQ (reference sequence). CDR3 sequence (DNA): TGTGCCAGCTCCCCGGGGGTGGAGCAGTACTTC. This codes for CASSPGVEQYF.

In DNA, the CDR3 is TGTGCCAGCAGTATAGCGGGAGGGCCCTCCTACGAGCAGTACTTC. Protein: CASSIAGGPSYEQYF. J is TRBJ2-7 and V is TRBV6-5; 11 nucleotides line up with TRBD2. Losses at the gene ends were 5 bases for V and 0 bases for J; bases not matched to a gene: 3. Germline-derived CDR1 and CDR2 are MNHEY and SVGAGI. The CDR3 loop spans 15 amino acids.

The V gene is TRBV7-3, the J gene TRBJ1-1; 9 bases agree with TRBD1. This CDR3 has 15 amino acids. J was trimmed by 7 bases and V by 5 bases; bases with no gene match: 11. Germline CDR1 is SGHTA and CDR2 is FQGTGA. CDR3 protein: CASSKEPGQGYEAFF. The DNA of the CDR3 is TGTGCCAGCAGCAAGGAGCCGGGACAGGGCTATGAAGCTTTCTTT.

The chain uses TRBV19 and TRBJ1-3, with 7 bases aligning to TRBD1. The junction had 8 bases not matched to a gene; V was cut back by 3 bases and J by 0 bases. This CDR3 is built from 17 residues. The germline gives CDR1 LNHDA, CDR2 SQIVND (reference sequence). CDR3 nucleotide sequence: TGTGCCAGTAGTATGTTCACGGGACAGAGCTCTGGAAACACCATATATTTT. Protein product: CASSMFTGQSSGNTIYF.

This clone has only a few counts. The gene calls are TRBV7-3 and TRBJ1-5; D may be TRBD1 (5 bases). This CDR3 has 11 amino acids. Germline loops: CDR1 SGHTA, CDR2 FQGTGA. V was trimmed by 1 base and J by 11 bases, leaving 6 bases between them. The CDR3 loop reads CASSLKGAQHF. The CDR3 DNA follows: TGTGCCAGCAGCTTAAAAGGGGCCCAGCATTTT.

The chain uses TRBV7-9 and TRBJ2-5; TRBD2 agrees at 7 bases. Per germline, CDR1 SEHNR and CDR2 FQNEAQ (reference sequence). CDR3 size: 15 residues. Trimming removed 3 bases from V and 5 bases from J; junction bases left unmatched: 9. CDR3 DNA sequence: TGTGCCAGCAGCTTCCCTGGCGGGAGCACGGAGACCCAGTACTTC. This sequence encodes CASSFPGGSTETQYF.

This chain uses TRBV5-1 with TRBJ2-2; D might be TRBD1 (6 bases). Germline CDR1 SGHRS, CDR2 YFSETQ. CDR3 length: 16 amino acids. With 0 bases removed from V and 0 bases from J, the gap between germline ends came to 9 bases. The CDR3: CASSLGGTPNTGELFF. The DNA of the CDR3 is TGCGCCAGCAGCTTGGGAGGGACACCGAACACCGGGGAGCTGTTTTTT.

The J gene is TRBJ2-7, the V gene TRBV7-9; perhaps TRBD1 as D (7 bases). Germline-derived CDR1 and CDR2 are SEHNR and FQNEAQ (reference sequence). The CDR3 loop spans 14 amino acids. The V end was cut by 1 base, the J end by 6 bases, with 13 bases between. CDR3 in DNA: TGTGCCAGCAGCTTAGACAGGGGAGGTGGCGAGCAGTACTTC. Protein sequence: CASSLDRGGGEQYF.

V and J are TRBV27 and TRBJ1-1, with 7 bases that match TRBD1. Looked up from germline, CDR1 is MNHEY and CDR2 is SMNVEV (reference sequence). The CDR3 runs to 12 residues. Germline trimming cut 5 bases from V and 4 bases from J; bases unmatched to any gene: 1. For the CDR3, the DNA is TGTGCCAGCAGTAACAGGGGCACTGAAGCTTTCTTT. Translation: CASSNRGTEAFF.

Worth noting for this clone: Germline is not matched at one junction end, which may reflect a read error. The J gene is TRBJ2-7, the V gene TRBV7-9; 9 nucleotides agree with TRBD1. Per the germline V gene, CDR1 is SEHNR and CDR2 is FQNEAQ (reference sequence). The CDR3 loop spans 18 amino acids. The CDR3 loop is CSSSLGTGLGGATDEQYF. CDR3 DNA: TGTTCCAGCAGCTTAGGGACAGGGTTGGGAGGGGCTACGGACGAGCAGTACTTC. Full variable domain (remainder filled in from reference TRBV7-9 and TRBJ2-7): DTGVSQNPRHKITKRGQNVTFRCDPISEHNRLYWYRQTLGQGPEFLTYFQNEAQLEKSRLLSDRFSAERPKGSFSTLEIQRTEQGDSAMYLCSSSLGTGLGGATDEQYFGPGTRLTVT.